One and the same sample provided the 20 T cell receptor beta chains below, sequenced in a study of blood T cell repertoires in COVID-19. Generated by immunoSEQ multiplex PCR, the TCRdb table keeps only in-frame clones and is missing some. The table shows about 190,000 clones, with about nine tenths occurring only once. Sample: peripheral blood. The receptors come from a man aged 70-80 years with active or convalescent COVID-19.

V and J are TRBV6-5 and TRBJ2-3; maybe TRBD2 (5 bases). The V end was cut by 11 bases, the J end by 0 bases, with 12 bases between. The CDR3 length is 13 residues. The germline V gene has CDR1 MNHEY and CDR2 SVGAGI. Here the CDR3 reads CALEDQSTDTQYF. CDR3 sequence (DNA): TGTGCCTTGGAGGACCAAAGCACAGATACGCAGTATTTT.

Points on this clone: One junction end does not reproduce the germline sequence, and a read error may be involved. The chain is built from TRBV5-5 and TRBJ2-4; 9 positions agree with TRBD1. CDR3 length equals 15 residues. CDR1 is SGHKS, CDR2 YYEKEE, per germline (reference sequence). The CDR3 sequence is CASSSTGGAKNIQYF. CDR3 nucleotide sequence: TGTGCCAGCAGCTCAACAGGGGGCGCCAAGAACATTCAGTACTTC. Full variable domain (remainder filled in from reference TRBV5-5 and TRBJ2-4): DAGVTQSPTHLIKTRGQQVTLRCSPISGHKSVSWYQQVLGQGPQFIFQYYEKEERGRGNFPDRFSARQFPNYSSELNVNALLLGDSALYLCASSSTGGAKNIQYFGAGTRLSVL.

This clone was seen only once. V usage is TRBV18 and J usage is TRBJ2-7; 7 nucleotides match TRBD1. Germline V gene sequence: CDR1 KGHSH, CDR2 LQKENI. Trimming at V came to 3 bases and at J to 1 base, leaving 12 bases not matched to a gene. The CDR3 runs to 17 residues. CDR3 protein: CASSPRTGTAESYEQYF. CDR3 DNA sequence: TGTGCCAGCTCACCTCGAACGGGGACAGCGGAGTCCTACGAGCAGTACTTC. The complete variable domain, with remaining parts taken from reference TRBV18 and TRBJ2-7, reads NAGVMQNPRHLVRRRGQEARLRCSPMKGHSHVYWYRQLPEEGLKFMVYLQKENIIDESGMPKERFSAEFPKEGPSILRIQQVVRGDSAAYFCASSPRTGTAESYEQYFGPGTRLTVT.

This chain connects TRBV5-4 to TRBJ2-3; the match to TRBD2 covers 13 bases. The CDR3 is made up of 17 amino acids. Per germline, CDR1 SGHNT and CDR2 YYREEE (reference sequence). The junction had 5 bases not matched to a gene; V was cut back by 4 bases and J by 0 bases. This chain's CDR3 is CASSEGLAGSSTDTQYF. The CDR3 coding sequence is TGTGCCAGCAGCGAGGGACTAGCGGGATCTAGCACAGATACGCAGTATTTT.

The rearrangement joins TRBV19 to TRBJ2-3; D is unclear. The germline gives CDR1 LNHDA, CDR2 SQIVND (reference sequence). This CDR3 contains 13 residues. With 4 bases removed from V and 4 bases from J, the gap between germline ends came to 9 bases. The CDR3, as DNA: TGTGCCAGTAGTACCTACTATCCAGATACGCAGTATTTT. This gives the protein CASSTYYPDTQYF.

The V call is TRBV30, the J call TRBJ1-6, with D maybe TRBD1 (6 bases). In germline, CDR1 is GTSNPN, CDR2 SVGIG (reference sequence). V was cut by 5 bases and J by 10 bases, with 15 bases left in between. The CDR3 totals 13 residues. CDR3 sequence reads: CAWGGQVSSPLHF. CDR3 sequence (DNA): TGTGCCTGGGGGGGACAAGTAAGCTCACCCCTCCACTTT.

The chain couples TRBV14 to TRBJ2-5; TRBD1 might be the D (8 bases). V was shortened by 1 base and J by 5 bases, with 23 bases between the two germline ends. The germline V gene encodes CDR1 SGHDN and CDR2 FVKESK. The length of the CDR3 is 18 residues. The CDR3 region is CASSQVGGDRMDRETQYF. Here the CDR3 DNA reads TGTGCCAGCAGCCAAGTTGGGGGGGACAGGATGGATCGGGAGACCCAGTACTTC.

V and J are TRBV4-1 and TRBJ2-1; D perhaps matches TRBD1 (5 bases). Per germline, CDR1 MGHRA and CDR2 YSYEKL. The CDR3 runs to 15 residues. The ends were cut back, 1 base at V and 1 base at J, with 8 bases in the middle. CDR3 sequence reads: CASSQAGNSYNEQFF. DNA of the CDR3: TGCGCCAGCAGCCAAGCAGGGAATTCCTACAATGAGCAGTTCTTC.

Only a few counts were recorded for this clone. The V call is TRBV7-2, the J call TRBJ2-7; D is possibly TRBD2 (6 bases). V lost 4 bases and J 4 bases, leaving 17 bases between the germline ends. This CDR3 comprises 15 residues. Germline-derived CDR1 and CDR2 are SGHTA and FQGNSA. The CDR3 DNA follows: TGTGCCAGCAGCTCCGACGCGGGGCCAGGATACGAGCAGTACTTC. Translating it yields CASSSDAGPGYEQYF.

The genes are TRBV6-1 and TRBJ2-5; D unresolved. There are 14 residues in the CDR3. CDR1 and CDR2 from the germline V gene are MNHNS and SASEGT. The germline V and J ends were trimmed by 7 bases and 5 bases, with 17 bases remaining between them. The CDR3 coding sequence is TGTGCCAGCACTCTTTCCATAGCCCGGGAGACCCAGTACTTC. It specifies CASTLSIARETQYF.

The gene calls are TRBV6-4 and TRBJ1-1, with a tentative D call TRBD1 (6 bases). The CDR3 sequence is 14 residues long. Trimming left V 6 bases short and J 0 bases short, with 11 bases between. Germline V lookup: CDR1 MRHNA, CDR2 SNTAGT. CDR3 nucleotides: TGTGCCAGCAGGGCAGGGGCCATGAACACTGAAGCTTTCTTT. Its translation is CASRAGAMNTEAFF.

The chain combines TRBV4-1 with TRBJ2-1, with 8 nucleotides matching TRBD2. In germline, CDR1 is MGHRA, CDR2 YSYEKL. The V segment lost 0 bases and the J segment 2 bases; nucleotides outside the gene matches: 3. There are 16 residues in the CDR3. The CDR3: CASSQDPGGTYNEQFF. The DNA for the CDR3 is TGCGCCAGCAGCCAAGACCCGGGGGGGACCTACAATGAGCAGTTCTTC.

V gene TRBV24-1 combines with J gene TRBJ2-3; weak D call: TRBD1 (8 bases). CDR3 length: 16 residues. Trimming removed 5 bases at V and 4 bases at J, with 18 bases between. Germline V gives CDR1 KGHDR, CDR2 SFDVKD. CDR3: CATSAGQGGWSDTQYF. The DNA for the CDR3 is TGTGCCACCAGTGCCGGACAGGGAGGGTGGTCAGATACGCAGTATTTT.

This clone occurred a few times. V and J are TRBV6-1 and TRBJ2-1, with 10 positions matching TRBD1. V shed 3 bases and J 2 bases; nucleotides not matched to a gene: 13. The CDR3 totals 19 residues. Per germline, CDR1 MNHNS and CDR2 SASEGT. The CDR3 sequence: CASSDDRDRGLWTYNEQFF. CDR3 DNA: TGTGCCAGCAGTGACGACCGGGACAGGGGTCTATGGACCTACAATGAGCAGTTCTTC.

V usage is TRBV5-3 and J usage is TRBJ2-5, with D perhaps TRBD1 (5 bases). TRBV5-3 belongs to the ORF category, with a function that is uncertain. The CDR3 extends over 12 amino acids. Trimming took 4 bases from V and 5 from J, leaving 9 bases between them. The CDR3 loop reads CARSQGLETQYF. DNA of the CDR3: TGTGCCAGAAGCCAGGGATTGGAGACCCAGTACTTC.

CDR3 DNA: TGTGCCAGCAGCCGCTATACCCAAAAAGTCGCGGGAGTCAATGAGCAGTTCTTC. Translating it yields CASSRYTQKVAGVNEQFF. The rearrangement links TRBV6-2 or TRBV6-3 to TRBJ2-1, with 7 bases fitting TRBD2. Germline CDR1 is MNHEY and CDR2 is SVGEGT. V lost 6 bases to trimming and J lost 6 bases; unmatched junction nucleotides: 20. CDR3 length: 18 amino acids.

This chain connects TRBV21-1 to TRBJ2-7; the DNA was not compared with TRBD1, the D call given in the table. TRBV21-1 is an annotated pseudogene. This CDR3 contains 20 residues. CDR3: CASSVIRSQTLIWPTYEQYF. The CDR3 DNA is TGTGCCAGCAGCGTTATTAGGTCACAGACACTTATTTGGCCTACCTACGAGCAGTACTTC.

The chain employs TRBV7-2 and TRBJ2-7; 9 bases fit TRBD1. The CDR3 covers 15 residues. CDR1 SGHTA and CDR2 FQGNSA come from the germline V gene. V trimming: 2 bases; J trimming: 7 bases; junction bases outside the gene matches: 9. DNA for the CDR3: TGTGCCAGCAGCTTATCGACCGGGACAGGGTGGGAGCAGTACTTC. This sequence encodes CASSLSTGTGWEQYF.

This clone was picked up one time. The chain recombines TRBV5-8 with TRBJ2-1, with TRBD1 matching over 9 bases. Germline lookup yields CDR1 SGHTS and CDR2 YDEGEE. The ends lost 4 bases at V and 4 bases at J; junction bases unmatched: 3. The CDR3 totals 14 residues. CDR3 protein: CASSPGTGYNEQFF. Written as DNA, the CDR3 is TGTGCCAGCAGCCCCGGGACAGGGTACAATGAGCAGTTCTTC.

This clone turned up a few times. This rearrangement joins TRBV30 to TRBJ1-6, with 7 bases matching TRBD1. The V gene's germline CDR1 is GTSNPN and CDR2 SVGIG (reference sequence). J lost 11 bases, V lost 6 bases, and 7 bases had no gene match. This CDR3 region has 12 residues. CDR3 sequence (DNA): TGTGCCTGTTTACAGGGGTCGGCACCCCTCCACTTT. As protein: CACLQGSAPLHF.